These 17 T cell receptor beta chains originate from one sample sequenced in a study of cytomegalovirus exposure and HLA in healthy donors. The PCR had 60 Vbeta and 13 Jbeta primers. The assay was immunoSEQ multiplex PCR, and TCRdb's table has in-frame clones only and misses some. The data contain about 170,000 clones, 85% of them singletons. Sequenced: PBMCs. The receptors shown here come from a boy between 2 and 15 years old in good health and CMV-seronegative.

CDR3 loop: CASSQGQGANNEQFF. DNA of the CDR3: TGCGCCAGCAGCCAGGGACAGGGGGCGAATAATGAGCAGTTCTTC. The chain uses TRBV4-1 and TRBJ2-1, with 12 bases matching TRBD1. The germline V gene encodes CDR1 MGHRA and CDR2 YSYEKL. J was trimmed by 7 bases and V by 3 bases; bases with no gene match: 4. This CDR3 is 15 amino acids long.

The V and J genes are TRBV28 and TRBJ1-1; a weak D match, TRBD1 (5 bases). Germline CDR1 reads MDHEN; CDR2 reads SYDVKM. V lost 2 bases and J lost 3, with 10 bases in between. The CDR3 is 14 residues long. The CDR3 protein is CASSLSRGDTEAFF. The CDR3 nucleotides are TGTGCCAGCAGTTTAAGTCGGGGGGACACTGAAGCTTTCTTT.

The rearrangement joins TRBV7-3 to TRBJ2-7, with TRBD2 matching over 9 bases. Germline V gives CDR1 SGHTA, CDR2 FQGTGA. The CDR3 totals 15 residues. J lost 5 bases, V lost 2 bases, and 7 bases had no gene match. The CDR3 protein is CASSLEGGRANEQYF. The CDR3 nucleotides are TGTGCCAGCAGCTTAGAGGGCGGGAGGGCCAACGAGCAGTACTTC.

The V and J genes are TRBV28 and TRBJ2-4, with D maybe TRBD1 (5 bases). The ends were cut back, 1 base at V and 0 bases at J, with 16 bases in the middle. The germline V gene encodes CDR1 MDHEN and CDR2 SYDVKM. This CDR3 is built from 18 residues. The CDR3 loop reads CASSLSERTNLAKNIQYF. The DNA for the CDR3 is TGTGCCAGCAGTTTATCCGAGAGGACAAACCTAGCCAAAAACATTCAGTACTTC.

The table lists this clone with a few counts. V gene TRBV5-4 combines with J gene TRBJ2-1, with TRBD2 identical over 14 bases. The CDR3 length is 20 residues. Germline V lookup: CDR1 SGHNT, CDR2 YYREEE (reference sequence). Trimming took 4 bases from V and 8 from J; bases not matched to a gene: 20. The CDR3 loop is CASSVSGLAGEIGLFDEQFF. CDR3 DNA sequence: TGTGCCAGCAGCGTATCGGGACTAGCGGGAGAAATTGGTCTCTTCGATGAGCAGTTCTTC. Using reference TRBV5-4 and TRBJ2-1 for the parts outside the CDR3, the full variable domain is ETGVTQSPTHLIKTRGQQVTLRCSSQSGHNTVSWYQQALGQGPQFIFQYYREEENGRGNFPPRFSGLQFPNYSSELNVNALELDDSALYLCASSVSGLAGEIGLFDEQFFGPGTRLTVL.

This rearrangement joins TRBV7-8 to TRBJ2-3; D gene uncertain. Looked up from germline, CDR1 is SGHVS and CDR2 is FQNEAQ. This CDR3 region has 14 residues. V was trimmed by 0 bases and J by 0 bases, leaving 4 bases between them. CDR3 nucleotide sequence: TGTGCCAGCAGCTTAGCCCTTAGCACAGATACGCAGTATTTT. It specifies CASSLALSTDTQYF.

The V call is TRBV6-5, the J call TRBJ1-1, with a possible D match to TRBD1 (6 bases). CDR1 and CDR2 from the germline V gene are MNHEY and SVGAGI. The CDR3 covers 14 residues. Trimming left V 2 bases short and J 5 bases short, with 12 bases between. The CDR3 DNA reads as TGTGCCAGCAGTTACGGGCAGGGGCCAACTGAAGCTTTCTTT. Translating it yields CASSYGQGPTEAFF.

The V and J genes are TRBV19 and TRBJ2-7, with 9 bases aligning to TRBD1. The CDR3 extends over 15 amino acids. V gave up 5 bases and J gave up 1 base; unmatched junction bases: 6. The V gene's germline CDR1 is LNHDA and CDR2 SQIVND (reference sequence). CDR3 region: CASSLKDRGSYEQYF. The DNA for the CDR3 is TGTGCCAGTAGTCTTAAGGACAGGGGTTCCTACGAGCAGTACTTC.

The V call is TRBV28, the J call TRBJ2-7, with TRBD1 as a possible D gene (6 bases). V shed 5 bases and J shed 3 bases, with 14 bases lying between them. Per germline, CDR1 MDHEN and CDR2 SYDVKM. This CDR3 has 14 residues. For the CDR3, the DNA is TGTGCCAGCAGTCCCACAGGGCAGATCTACGAGCAGTACGTC. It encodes CASSPTGQIYEQYV.

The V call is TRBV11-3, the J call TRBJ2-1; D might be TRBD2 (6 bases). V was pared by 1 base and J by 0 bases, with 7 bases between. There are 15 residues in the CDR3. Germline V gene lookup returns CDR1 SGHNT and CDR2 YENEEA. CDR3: CASSLAGGSYNEQFF. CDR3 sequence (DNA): TGTGCCAGCAGCTTAGCCGGGGGCTCCTACAATGAGCAGTTCTTC.

The CDR3 spells CASSLGQGSPLHF. The CDR3 nucleotides read TGTGCCAGCAGTTTGGGACAGGGTTCACCCCTCCACTTT. The gene calls are TRBV6-5 and TRBJ1-6; 9 bases map to TRBD1. CDR1 is MNHEY and CDR2 is SVGAGI in the germline V gene. V lost 4 bases and J lost 9; bases outside the gene matches: 1. This CDR3 has 13 amino acids.

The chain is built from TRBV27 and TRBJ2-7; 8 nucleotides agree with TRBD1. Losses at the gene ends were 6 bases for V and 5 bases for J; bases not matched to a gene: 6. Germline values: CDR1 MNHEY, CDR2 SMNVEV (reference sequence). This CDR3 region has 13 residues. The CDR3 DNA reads TGTGCCAGCAGAGCCACGGACAGGGACGAGCAGTACGTC. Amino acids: CASRATDRDEQYV.

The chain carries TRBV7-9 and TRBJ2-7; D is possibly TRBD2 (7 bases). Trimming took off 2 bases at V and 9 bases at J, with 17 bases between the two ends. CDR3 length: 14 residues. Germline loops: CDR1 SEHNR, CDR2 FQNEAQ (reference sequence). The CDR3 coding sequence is TGTGCCAGCAGCTTATCGATCGGGGGGCGCGTGCAGTACGTC. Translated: CASSLSIGGRVQYV.

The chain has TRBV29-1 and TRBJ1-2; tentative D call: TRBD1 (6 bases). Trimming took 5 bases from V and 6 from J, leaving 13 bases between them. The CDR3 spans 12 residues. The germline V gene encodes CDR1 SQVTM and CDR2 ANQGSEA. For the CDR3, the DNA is TGCAGCGTTCTAACAGGGTCGGATGGCTACACCTTC. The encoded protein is CSVLTGSDGYTF.

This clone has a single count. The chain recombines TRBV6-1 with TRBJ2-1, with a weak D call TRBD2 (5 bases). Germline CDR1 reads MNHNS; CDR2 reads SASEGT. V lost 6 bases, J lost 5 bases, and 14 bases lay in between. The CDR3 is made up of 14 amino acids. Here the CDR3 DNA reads TGTGCCAGCAGCGGTAGGAGGCTTGACAATGAGCAGTTCTTC. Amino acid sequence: CASSGRRLDNEQFF.

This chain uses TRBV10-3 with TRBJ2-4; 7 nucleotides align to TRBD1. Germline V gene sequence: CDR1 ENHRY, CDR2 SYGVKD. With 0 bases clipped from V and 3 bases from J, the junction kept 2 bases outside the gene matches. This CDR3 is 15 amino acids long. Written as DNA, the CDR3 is TGTGCCATCAGTGAGTCGTGGACAGGCAAAAACATTCAGTACTTC. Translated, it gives CAISESWTGKNIQYF.

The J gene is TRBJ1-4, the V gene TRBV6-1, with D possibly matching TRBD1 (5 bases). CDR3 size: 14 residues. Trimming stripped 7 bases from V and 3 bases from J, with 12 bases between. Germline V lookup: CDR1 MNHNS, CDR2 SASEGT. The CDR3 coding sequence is TGTGCCAGCAAGACCCGGGGGGCTAATGAAAAACTGTTTTTT. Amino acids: CASKTRGANEKLFF.